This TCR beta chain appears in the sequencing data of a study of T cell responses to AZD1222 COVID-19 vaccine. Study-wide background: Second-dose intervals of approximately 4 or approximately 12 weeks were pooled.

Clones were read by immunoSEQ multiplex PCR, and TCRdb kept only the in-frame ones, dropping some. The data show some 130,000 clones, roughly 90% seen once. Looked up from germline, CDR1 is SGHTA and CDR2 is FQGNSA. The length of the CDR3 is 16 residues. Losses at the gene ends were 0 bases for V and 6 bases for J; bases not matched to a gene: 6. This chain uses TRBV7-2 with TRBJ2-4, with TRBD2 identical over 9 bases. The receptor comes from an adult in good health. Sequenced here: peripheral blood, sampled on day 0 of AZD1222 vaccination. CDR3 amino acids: CASSLAGSGGSNIQYF. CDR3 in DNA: TGTGCCAGCAGCTTAGCTGGTAGCGGGGGTTCAAACATTCAGTACTTC. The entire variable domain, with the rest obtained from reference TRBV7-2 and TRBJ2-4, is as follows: GAGVSQSPSNKVTEKGKDVELRCDPISGHTALYWYRQSLGQGLEFLIYFQGNSAPDKSGLPSDRFSAERTGGSVSTLTIQRTQQEDSAVYLCASSLAGSGGSNIQYFGAGTRLSVL.